Shown below are 32 T cell receptor beta chains from a single sample sequenced in a study of cytomegalovirus exposure and HLA in healthy donors. PCR used 60 Vbeta primers and 13 Jbeta primers. Assay used: immunoSEQ multiplex PCR; TCRdb lists only in-frame clones, some missing. The profile shows more than 150,000 clones, approximately 82% of them singletons. The source material was PBMCs. Receptors originate from a woman in her 30s in good health and CMV-seronegative.

The gene calls are TRBV19 and TRBJ2-7; the D gene is possibly TRBD1 (5 bases). The CDR3 sequence is 15 residues long. Trimming stripped 1 base from V and 1 base from J, with 11 bases between. From germline, CDR1 is LNHDA and CDR2 SQIVND (reference sequence). CDR3 sequence reads: CASSIGQGASYEQYF. The CDR3 nucleotides read TGTGCCAGTAGTATAGGCCAGGGCGCTTCCTACGAGCAGTACTTC.

V and J are TRBV10-3 and TRBJ2-3; TRBD1 might be the D (6 bases). The CDR3 loop spans 13 amino acids. Trimming left V 4 bases short and J 5 bases short, with 10 bases between. Germline V gives CDR1 ENHRY, CDR2 SYGVKD. The CDR3 loop reads CAISGQDRDTQYF. The CDR3 bases are TGTGCCATCAGTGGACAGGATAGAGATACGCAGTATTTT.

The table lists this clone with a few counts. J is TRBJ2-2 and V is TRBV7-2; a weak D match, TRBD1 (6 bases). V lost 5 bases, J lost 2 bases, and 12 bases lay in between. This CDR3 spans 15 amino acids. CDR1 and CDR2 from the germline V gene are SGHTA and FQGNSA. The CDR3 DNA reads as TGTGCCAGCAGCCCCATCAGGGGAAACACCGGGGAGCTGTTTTTT. Translation: CASSPIRGNTGELFF.

The chain uses TRBV5-1 and TRBJ2-5; TRBD2 matches at 12 bases. CDR1 and CDR2 from the germline V gene are SGHRS and YFSETQ. J was trimmed by 5 bases and V by 3 bases; bases with no gene match: 8. This CDR3 spans 16 amino acids. The CDR3 bases are TGCGCCAGCAGCTCTAAGATAGGACTAGCGGGGGAGACCCAGTACTTC. Translated, it gives CASSSKIGLAGETQYF.

The CDR3 is CASSLGTGVGYEQYF. Here the CDR3 DNA reads TGCGCCAGCAGCTTGGGGACAGGGGTTGGCTACGAGCAGTACTTC. The chain combines TRBV5-1 with TRBJ2-7, with TRBD1 matching 9 bases. Germline values: CDR1 SGHRS, CDR2 YFSETQ. The CDR3 contains 15 residues. Trimming removed 0 bases from V and 3 bases from J; junction bases left unmatched: 4.

To note about this clone: The junction differs from germline at one of its ends, possibly a read error. The chain carries TRBV5-1 and TRBJ2-7; perhaps TRBD2 as D (5 bases). Germline CDR1 and CDR2: SGHRS and YFSETQ. The CDR3 spans 12 residues. The CDR3 nucleotides read TGCGCCAGCAGCCCCGCGGGCAATGAACCCCTCTTC. Residues: CASSPAGNEPLF. The full variable domain, rest sourced from reference TRBV5-1 and TRBJ2-7, is KAGVTQTPRYLIKTRGQQVTLSCSPISGHRSVSWYQQTPGQGLQFLFEYFSETQRNKGNFPGRFSGRQFSNSRSEMNVSTLELGDSALYLCASSPAGNEPLFGPGTRLTVT.

This clone has a handful of counts. The chain couples TRBV6-5 to TRBJ2-7; D is possibly TRBD2 (5 bases). CDR1 is MNHEY and CDR2 is SVGAGI in the germline V gene. CDR3 length: 16 residues. V lost 4 bases and J lost 2, with 18 bases in between. The CDR3 reads CASSSSGGLRAYEQYF. CDR3 nucleotide sequence: TGTGCCAGCAGTTCCTCCGGAGGACTCCGAGCCTACGAGCAGTACTTC.

The chain uses TRBV28 and TRBJ1-2; D is unresolved. Germline V CDR1 and CDR2: MDHEN, SYDVKM. Between the trimmed V and J ends, which lost 6 bases and 0 bases, there was a span of 11 bases. The CDR3 is 14 amino acids. The CDR3: CASRPGVANYGYTF. The CDR3 coding sequence is TGTGCCAGCAGACCGGGAGTAGCTAACTATGGCTACACCTTC.

The chain joins TRBV28 to TRBJ2-7; possible D gene TRBD2, 6 bases. The germline V and J ends were trimmed by 3 bases and 9 bases, with 21 bases remaining between them. The CDR3 totals 15 residues. Germline lookup yields CDR1 MDHEN and CDR2 SYDVKM. CDR3 sequence reads: CASSFRGIGLKGQYF. CDR3 DNA sequence: TGTGCCAGCAGTTTTCGGGGGATCGGACTAAAAGGGCAGTACTTC.

This chain links TRBV19 with TRBJ1-5; D may be TRBD1 (6 bases). Germline CDR1 reads LNHDA; CDR2 reads SQIVND (reference sequence). V was shortened by 8 bases and J by 5 bases, with 10 bases between the two germline ends. This CDR3 region has 12 residues. The CDR3 loop reads CASGTMDQPQHF. The CDR3 nucleotides read TGTGCCAGTGGGACAATGGATCAGCCCCAGCATTTT.

The chain links TRBV5-6 to TRBJ1-2; D not certain. The V gene's germline CDR1 is SGHDT and CDR2 YYEEEE. The V and J ends lost 1 base and 8 bases respectively, with 9 bases between them. The CDR3 runs 12 residues. Here the CDR3 reads CASSLYRTGYTF. In nucleotides, the CDR3 is TGTGCCAGCAGCTTGTACAGAACGGGCTACACCTTC.

V is TRBV28 and J is TRBJ1-2; 9 positions match TRBD1. Losses at the gene ends were 5 bases for V and 4 bases for J; bases not matched to a gene: 2. The CDR3 contains 13 residues. CDR1 is MDHEN and CDR2 is SYDVKM in the germline V gene. The DNA of the CDR3 is TGTGCCAGCAGTCCGACAGGGGGCTATGGCTACACCTTC. It codes for CASSPTGGYGYTF.

The J gene is TRBJ2-1, the V gene TRBV6-5; 13 bases map to TRBD2. The CDR3 has 14 amino acids. J gave up 10 bases and V 5 bases, and 5 bases lay outside the gene matches. CDR1 and CDR2 (germline): MNHEY, SVGAGI. The CDR3 bases are TGTGCCAGCAGTCGGACTAGCGGGAGTTGGGAGCAGTTCTTC. Translation gives CASSRTSGSWEQFF.

This sequence joins TRBV6-5 and TRBJ2-1; TRBD1 aligns across 8 bases. The CDR3 length is 16 residues. J gave up 0 bases and V 4 bases, and 5 bases lay outside the gene matches. The germline V gene has CDR1 MNHEY and CDR2 SVGAGI. CDR3 nucleotide sequence: TGTGCCAGCAGTTTTCGGACAGGGAGCTCCTACAATGAGCAGTTCTTC. Translation: CASSFRTGSSYNEQFF.

The CDR3 nucleotides are TGCGCCAGCAGCTTTCTTGCGGGTCCCGAGCGCCACAATGAGCAGTTCTTC. It specifies CASSFLAGPERHNEQFF. This chain links TRBV5-1 with TRBJ2-1; weak D call: TRBD2 (5 bases). This CDR3 has 17 amino acids. Trimming took 2 bases from V and 5 from J, leaving 20 bases between them. Germline V gives CDR1 SGHRS, CDR2 YFSETQ.

V and J are TRBV29-1 and TRBJ1-2; 8 nucleotides match TRBD1. CDR1 and CDR2 from the germline V gene are SQVTM and ANQGSEA. With 4 bases clipped from V and 8 bases from J, the junction kept 9 bases outside the gene matches. The CDR3 loop spans 13 amino acids. DNA for the CDR3: TGCAGCGTTGTTGTAAGGACAGGGAGCGGCTACACCTTC. Encoded protein: CSVVVRTGSGYTF.

The chain is built from TRBV18 and TRBJ1-4; possible D gene TRBD1, 5 bases. Germline-derived CDR1 and CDR2 are KGHSH and LQKENI. The CDR3 has 14 residues. Between the trimmed V and J ends, which lost 3 bases and 3 bases, there was a span of 8 bases. In DNA, the CDR3 is TGTGCCAGCTCACCCGACAGAGCTAATGAAAAACTGTTTTTT. This sequence encodes CASSPDRANEKLFF. The whole variable domain, filled in from reference TRBV18 and TRBJ1-4, reads NAGVMQNPRHLVRRRGQEARLRCSPMKGHSHVYWYRQLPEEGLKFMVYLQKENIIDESGMPKERFSAEFPKEGPSILRIQQVVRGDSAAYFCASSPDRANEKLFFGSGTQLSVL.

The chain combines TRBV28 with TRBJ2-5; 8 bases agree with TRBD2. The V gene end was trimmed by 4 bases and the J gene end by 1 base; junction bases not matched to a gene: 5. The CDR3 consists of 15 residues. Germline CDR1 is MDHEN and CDR2 is SYDVKM. CDR3 sequence reads: CASSSARGGQETQYF. Here the CDR3 DNA reads TGTGCCAGCAGTTCCGCCCGGGGGGGCCAAGAGACCCAGTACTTC.

A word on this clone: One end of the junction is discordant with germline, which a read error may explain. DNA for the CDR3: TGTGCCAGCAGGTTATTCCTACAGGGTTCCTATAATTCACCCCTCCACTTT. It codes for CASRLFLQGSYNSPLHF. The chain couples TRBV27 to TRBJ1-6, with D perhaps TRBD1 (6 bases). This CDR3 has 17 amino acids. The V gene's germline CDR1 is MNHEY and CDR2 SMNVEV (reference sequence).

The rearrangement uses TRBV5-6 and TRBJ2-4; no firm D call. The germline V gene has CDR1 SGHDT and CDR2 YYEEEE. The CDR3 runs to 13 residues. V lost 2 bases, J lost 8 bases, and 11 bases lay in between. Here the CDR3 DNA reads TGTGCCAGCAGCTTAACAAACGGAGACATTCAGTACTTC. Translated: CASSLTNGDIQYF.

This chain links TRBV19 with TRBJ1-2; D perhaps matches TRBD1 (5 bases). This CDR3 has 16 amino acids. The germline gives CDR1 LNHDA, CDR2 SQIVND (reference sequence). Deletions cut 5 bases from V and 0 bases from J, with 16 bases between. CDR3 region: CASSPADSPPNYGYTF. Written as DNA, the CDR3 is TGTGCCAGTAGTCCAGCAGACAGCCCTCCTAACTATGGCTACACCTTC.

This chain connects TRBV4-1 to TRBJ1-3; possibly TRBD1 for D (5 bases). The CDR3 length is 16 residues. Trimming removed 1 base from V and 0 bases from J, with 10 bases in between. Germline V gene data show CDR1 as MGHRA and CDR2 as YSYEKL. This CDR3 is CASSQALTVSGNTIYF. CDR3 DNA: TGCGCCAGCAGCCAAGCTCTGACAGTCTCTGGAAACACCATATATTTT.

This clone was detected once. The CDR3 is CASSPSKVGGRAVSEQFF. The DNA for the CDR3 is TGCGCCAGCAGCCCATCCAAAGTGGGCGGGAGGGCCGTCTCTGAGCAGTTCTTC. This chain joins TRBV5-1 and TRBJ2-1; 9 bases match TRBD2. CDR1 and CDR2 (germline): SGHRS, YFSETQ. Unmatched junction bases numbered 20, after V lost 4 bases and J lost 9 bases. The CDR3 covers 18 residues. Full variable domain (outside the CDR3, taken from reference TRBV5-1 and TRBJ2-1): KAGVTQTPRYLIKTRGQQVTLSCSPISGHRSVSWYQQTPGQGLQFLFEYFSETQRNKGNFPGRFSGRQFSNSRSEMNVSTLELGDSALYLCASSPSKVGGRAVSEQFFGPGTRLTVL.

The chain is built from TRBV28 and TRBJ1-2; 7 bases line up with TRBD1. The germline V gene has CDR1 MDHEN and CDR2 SYDVKM. Germline trimming cut 8 bases from V and 5 bases from J; bases unmatched to any gene: 8. This CDR3 comprises 13 residues. The CDR3 sequence is CASYRGANYGYTF. The DNA of the CDR3 is TGTGCCAGCTACAGGGGCGCCAATTATGGCTACACCTTC.

The chain combines TRBV7-2 with TRBJ1-1; 10 positions agree with TRBD1. The CDR3 sequence is 16 residues long. J was trimmed by 4 bases and V by 7 bases; bases with no gene match: 12. Per the germline V gene, CDR1 is SGHTA and CDR2 is FQGNSA. The CDR3 spells CASTPGTGVFGTEAFF. The CDR3 DNA follows: TGTGCCAGCACCCCAGGGACAGGGGTCTTCGGCACTGAAGCTTTCTTT. The full variable domain, completed using reference TRBV7-2 and TRBJ1-1, is GAGVSQSPSNKVTEKGKDVELRCDPISGHTALYWYRQSLGQGLEFLIYFQGNSAPDKSGLPSDRFSAERTGGSVSTLTIQRTQQEDSAVYLCASTPGTGVFGTEAFFGQGTRLTVV.

The genes are TRBV28 and TRBJ2-4; perhaps TRBD1 as D (6 bases). In germline, CDR1 is MDHEN, CDR2 SYDVKM. The CDR3 is 13 residues long. The ends were cut back, 8 bases at V and 12 bases at J, with 20 bases in the middle. This CDR3 reads CASQGQGFVSQYF. CDR3 DNA sequence: TGTGCCAGCCAGGGCCAGGGGTTCGTCAGTCAGTACTTC.

This clone was counted only a few times. V gene TRBV4-3 combines with J gene TRBJ1-4, with a tentative D call TRBD1 (6 bases). The CDR3 has 18 amino acids. The germline V gene encodes CDR1 LGHNA and CDR2 YSLEER. Trimming removed 3 bases at V and 0 bases at J, with 17 bases between. CDR3 in amino acids: CASSQHRTVKPTNEKLFF. The CDR3 coding sequence is TGCGCCAGCAGCCAGCACAGGACAGTGAAGCCAACTAATGAAAAACTGTTTTTT.

The rearrangement joins TRBV2 to TRBJ2-7; maybe TRBD2 (5 bases). There are 15 residues in the CDR3. V lost 0 bases, J lost 6 bases, and 15 bases lay in between. The germline V gene has CDR1 SNHLY and CDR2 FYNNEI. Here the CDR3 DNA reads TGTGCCAGCAGTGAAGCGTCGGGTGTTGGAGGCGAGCAGTACTTC. It codes for CASSEASGVGGEQYF. The full variable domain, with the rest looked up from reference TRBV2 and TRBJ2-7, is EPEVTQTPSHQVTQMGQEVILRCVPISNHLYFYWYRQILGQKVEFLVSFYNNEISEKSEIFDDQFSVERPDGSNFTLKIRSTKLEDSAMYFCASSEASGVGGEQYFGPGTRLTVT.

The genes are TRBV9 and TRBJ2-1; weak D call: TRBD1 (5 bases). The ends were cut back, 1 base at V and 4 bases at J, with 12 bases in the middle. Germline V gene lookup returns CDR1 SGDLS and CDR2 YYNGEE. The CDR3 loop spans 15 amino acids. CDR3 nucleotide sequence: TGTGCCAGCAGCGTAAGTGGACAATCGTACAATGAGCAGTTCTTC. This translates into CASSVSGQSYNEQFF.

The chain joins TRBV5-4 to TRBJ2-3; D may be TRBD1 (5 bases). Germline CDR1 SGHNT, CDR2 YYREEE (reference sequence). CDR3 size: 14 residues. Deletions cut 0 bases from V and 0 bases from J, with 5 bases between. CDR3 DNA sequence: TGTGCCAGCAGCTTGGGACAGAGCACAGATACGCAGTATTTT. Its protein product is CASSLGQSTDTQYF.

The chain couples TRBV5-6 to TRBJ2-7; 9 nucleotides align to TRBD1. The CDR3 spans 15 residues. Germline values: CDR1 SGHDT, CDR2 YYEEEE. J lost 2 bases, V lost 5 bases, and 8 bases had no gene match. The CDR3 DNA is TGTGCCAGCAGGAGGACAGGGGTGGGAACCTACGAGCAGTACTTC. Amino acid sequence: CASRRTGVGTYEQYF.

The V call is TRBV29-1, the J call TRBJ2-2; weak D call: TRBD1 (6 bases). Germline V gene lookup returns CDR1 SQVTM and CDR2 ANQGSEA. V lost 3 bases, J lost 3 bases, and 11 bases lay in between. CDR3 length: 14 residues. The CDR3 reads CSVDETGYTGELFF. CDR3 bases: TGCAGCGTTGACGAGACAGGATACACCGGGGAGCTGTTTTTT.